This note documents a single T cell receptor (beta chain) sequence. Antigen specificity is unknown. V lost 4 bases and J 8 bases, leaving 17 bases between the germline ends. The germline gives CDR1 LGHDT, CDR2 YNNKEL (reference sequence). This CDR3 comprises 14 residues. These data originate in a study of blood T cells in healthy people across ages. Findings and caveats of the study: Estimated diversity that came from one million T cells was considered an underestimate. Versus aged donors, long-lived donors had higher diversity and more naive CD4+ cells. In older individuals, TCR beta diversity per million T cells was lower, falling roughly linearly with age. Unsorted PBMCs blocked a conclusive comparison of naive and antigen-experienced cells.

A J-beta primer mix and a sample-barcoded 5' primer were used in a second PCR of roughly 7 to 12 cycles. From the 5' RACE reads, TCRdb called clonotypes with MiXCR, one entry per CDR3 protein. Among about 720,000 distinct CDR3 sequences listed, 22% were seen once. The clonotype comes from a man aged 70 or older in good health. The chain links TRBV3-1 to TRBJ1-2; TRBD1 might be the D (6 bases). Sequencing was done on a sample of blood. The CDR3 region is CASSREDRSKGYTF. Written as DNA, the CDR3 is TGTGCCAGCAGCCGGGAAGACAGGAGTAAAGGCTACACCTTC.